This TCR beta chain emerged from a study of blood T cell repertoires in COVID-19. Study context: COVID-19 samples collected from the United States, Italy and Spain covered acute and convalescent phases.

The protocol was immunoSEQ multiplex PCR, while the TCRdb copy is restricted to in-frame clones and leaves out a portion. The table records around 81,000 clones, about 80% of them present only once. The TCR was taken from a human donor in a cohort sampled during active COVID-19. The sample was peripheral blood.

The CDR3 bases are TGTGCCTGGAGTGTAGGGGACAGGGTTGGAGAGCAGTACTTC. It yields the protein CAWSVGDRVGEQYF. V is TRBV30 and J is TRBJ2-7; 9 bases are shared with TRBD1. Per germline, CDR1 GTSNPN and CDR2 SVGIG (reference sequence). J gave up 7 bases and V 0 bases, and 7 bases lay outside the gene matches. There are 14 residues in the CDR3.